This T cell receptor beta chain stems from a study of Siglec-9 on CD8 T cells in melanoma. Measured with immunoSEQ multiplex PCR; TCRdb has only the in-frame clones, and not every one. The table includes some 37,000 clones, roughly 84% detected once. From germline, CDR1 is ENHRY and CDR2 SYGVKD. V trimming: 2 bases; J trimming: 5 bases; junction bases outside the gene matches: 0. The CDR3 covers 14 residues. Note on this clone: Its antigen is not identified.

The study's findings and limits: In melanoma tumors, a Siglec-9-marked effector memory CD8+ subset reportedly appeared to accumulate.

Material: Siglec-9- CD8+ T cells sorted from blood. The chain has TRBV10-3 and TRBJ2-1; 10 bases agree with TRBD2. This receptor was obtained from a human donor in good health. As DNA, the CDR3 is TGTGCCATCAGTGAGGGGACTAGCGACAATGAGCAGTTCTTC. It translates to CAISEGTSDNEQFF.